The present entry profiles one T cell receptor (beta chain) with its context. Antigen unknown. The data were obtained in a study of T-cell reconstitution after alpha-beta-depleted transplantation in children. Overall study results and limits: From newly produced T cells came most of the T-cell counts and diversity one year after transplant.

Trimming stripped 2 bases from V and 4 bases from J, with 5 bases between. The CDR3 has 12 amino acids. Germline values: CDR1 DFQATT, CDR2 SNEGSKA (reference sequence). Unique molecular identifiers were used in preparing the TCRbeta library. One entry per CDR3 protein results from TCRdb running MiXCR on the PCR reads. The sample carries almost 600,000 distinct CDR3 sequences, 25% to 30% recorded once. This receptor was obtained from a boy under three years old with Wiskott-Aldrich syndrome, due to receive a stem cell transplant. The sample here was PBMCs, taken before TCRalphabeta/CD19-depleted stem cell transplant. V and J are TRBV20-1 and TRBJ2-2; a possible D gene is TRBD1 (5 bases). The chain's CDR3 is CSARQGTGELFF. The CDR3, as DNA: TGCAGTGCTAGACAGGGCACCGGGGAGCTGTTTTTT.